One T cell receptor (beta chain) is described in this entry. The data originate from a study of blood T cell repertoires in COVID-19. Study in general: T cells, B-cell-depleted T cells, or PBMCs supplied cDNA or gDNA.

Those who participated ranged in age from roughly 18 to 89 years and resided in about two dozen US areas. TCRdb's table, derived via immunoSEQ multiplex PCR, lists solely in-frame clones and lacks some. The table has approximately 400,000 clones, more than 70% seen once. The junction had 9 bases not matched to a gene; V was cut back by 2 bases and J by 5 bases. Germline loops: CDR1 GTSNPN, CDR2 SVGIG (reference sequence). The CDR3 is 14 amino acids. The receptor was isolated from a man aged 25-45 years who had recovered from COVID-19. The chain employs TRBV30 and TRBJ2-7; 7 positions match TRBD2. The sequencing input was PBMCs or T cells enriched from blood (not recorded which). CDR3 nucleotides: TGTGCCTGGAGTTCCGGAGGGCGGGGGAACGAGCAGTACTTC. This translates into CAWSSGGRGNEQYF.